The T cell receptor (beta chain) under discussion was sequenced for a study of T cells in Graves' hyperthyroidism and ophthalmopathy. The wider study: Upon initial diagnosis and before any treatment, peripheral blood was collected. Whole-study results and caveats: Appearing also in blood were most of the thyroid clonotypes expanded above 0.001.

This clonotype has more than one count but fewer than ten. Its antigen remains unknown. There were TCR beta CDR3 regions amplified from RNA transcripts. The primer set for the first-round RT-PCR of the TCR CDR3 was HTBI. TCRdb reprocessed the multiplex PCR reads via MiXCR and lists one record per CDR3 protein. The sample includes about 500,000 distinct CDR3 sequences, more than 15% of them seen just once. Exclusion of patients followed from uncontrolled infection, other autoimmune disease, pregnancy or lactation. Trimming removed 3 bases from V and 2 bases from J, with 8 bases in between. Germline V gene sequence: CDR1 SGHRS, CDR2 YFSETQ. CDR3 length: 13 amino acids.

The V and J genes are TRBV5-1 and TRBJ1-2; no firm D call. The sequence came from a woman younger than 35 with Graves' ophthalmopathy. The sample comprised blood. The CDR3 here is CASSWEENYGYTF. Written as DNA, the CDR3 is TGCGCCAGCAGCTGGGAGGAGAACTATGGCTACACCTTC.